This TCR beta chain was profiled in a study of OX40 agonist ivuxolimab in advanced cancers. Overall study context: Ivuxolimab, an antibody acting as an agonist of OX40 (CD134), was used to treat patients. Overall study results and limits: Antigen targets of the expanded peripheral T cells went undetermined.

TCRdb keeps only in-frame clones here, not all; method: immunoSEQ multiplex PCR. The sample lists some 29,000 clones, 85% to 95% occurring once. This clone was seen only once. The antigen is undetermined. The CDR3 spans 15 residues. V lost 4 bases to trimming and J lost 1 base; unmatched junction nucleotides: 9. The germline V gene has CDR1 SQVTM and CDR2 ANQGSEA. This TCR derives from an adult with an advanced solid tumor such as melanoma, head and neck, liver or kidney cancer. The chain couples TRBV29-1 to TRBJ2-5; 7 bases agree with TRBD1. The input for sequencing was CD4+ or CD8+ T cells sorted from blood, taken in a trial of the OX40 agonist ivuxolimab. The CDR3 nucleotides read TGCAGCGTTGTGTTGGGACAGTGGTCCCAAGAGACCCAGTACTTC. Translated, it gives CSVVLGQWSQETQYF.